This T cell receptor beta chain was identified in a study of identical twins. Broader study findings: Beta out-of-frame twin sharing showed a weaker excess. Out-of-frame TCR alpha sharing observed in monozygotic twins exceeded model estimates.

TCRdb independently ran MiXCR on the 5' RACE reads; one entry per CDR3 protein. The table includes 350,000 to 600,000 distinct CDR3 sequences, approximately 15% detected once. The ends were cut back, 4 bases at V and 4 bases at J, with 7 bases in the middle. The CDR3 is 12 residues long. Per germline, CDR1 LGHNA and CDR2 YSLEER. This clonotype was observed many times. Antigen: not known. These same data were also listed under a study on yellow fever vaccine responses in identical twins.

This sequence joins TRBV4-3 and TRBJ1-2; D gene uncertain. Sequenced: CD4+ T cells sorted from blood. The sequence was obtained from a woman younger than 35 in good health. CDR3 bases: TGCGCCAGCAGCCTTGCCGGCTATGGCTACACCTTC. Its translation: CASSLAGYGYTF.